This TCR beta chain is drawn from a study of CD8+CD57+ T cells in acquired aplastic anemia. In patients chosen for sequencing, flow cytometry had shown CD8+CD57+ cell expansion. There are 12 residues in the CDR3. Trimming took 2 bases from V and 9 from J, leaving 5 bases between them. CDR1 SEHNR and CDR2 FQNEAQ come from the germline V gene (reference sequence). The template for TCR beta VDJ and CDR3 sequence profiling was genomic DNA. One entry per CDR3 protein, called by TCRdb with MiXCR from the reads. This repertoire shows under 200,000 distinct CDR3 sequences, 40% to 50% found once; its top ten account for 2.5% to 3.5%.

Sequences were obtained from sorted CD4+, CD8+, or CD8+CD57+ T cells (not recorded which) from PBMCs. The receptor's source is a human donor with aplastic anemia. The chain joins TRBV7-9 to TRBJ1-6; no definite D call. CDR3 sequence (DNA): TGTGCCAGCAGCTTACAGGTTTCACCCCTCCACTTT. This gives the protein CASSLQVSPLHF.